Described below is a single T cell receptor (beta chain) sequence and its context. As originally analysed: Amplification with reference gene primers provided the estimates of nucleated cell counts. The assay was immunoSEQ multiplex PCR, and TCRdb's table has in-frame clones only and misses some. That table gives V, J and clone size, and the DNA gave D and trimming. The sample has about 130,000 clones; more than 75% are singletons. The Seattle site enrolled patients during active infection and followed them longitudinally. Germline CDR1 reads KGHDR; CDR2 reads SFDVKD. The V segment lost 2 bases and the J segment 2 bases; nucleotides outside the gene matches: 11. CDR3 length: 18 amino acids. These data originate in a study of blood T cell repertoires in COVID-19. Across the study: The United States, Italy and Spain were the sources of the acute and convalescent COVID-19 samples. From T cells, B-cell-depleted T cells, or PBMCs came the material, which was cDNA or gDNA.

The receptor was isolated from a woman in her 70s with COVID-19, enrolled during active disease. The chain combines TRBV24-1 with TRBJ1-5, with 7 nucleotides matching TRBD1. The specimen was peripheral blood. CDR3 region: CATSDSKSNRGGNQPQHF. Here the CDR3 DNA reads TGTGCCACCAGTGATTCCAAGTCAAACAGGGGAGGCAATCAGCCCCAGCATTTT.